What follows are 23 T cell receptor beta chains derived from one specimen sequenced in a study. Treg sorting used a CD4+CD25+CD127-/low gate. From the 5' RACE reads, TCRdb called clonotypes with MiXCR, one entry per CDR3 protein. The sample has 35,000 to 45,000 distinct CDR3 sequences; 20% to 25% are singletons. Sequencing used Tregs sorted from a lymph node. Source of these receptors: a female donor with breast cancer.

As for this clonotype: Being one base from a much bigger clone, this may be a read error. CDR3 protein: CASSTLRLAGTQYF. In DNA form, the CDR3 reads TGTGCCAGCAGTACACTTAGACTCGCAGGTACGCAGTATTTT. The chain recombines TRBV6-6 with TRBJ2-3, with D hard to call. The V end lost 5 bases, the J end lost 8 bases, and 17 bases lay between the germline ends. The CDR3 is 14 amino acids. Germline lookup yields CDR1 MNHNY and CDR2 SVGAGI (reference sequence).

The chain's CDR3 is CASSSGFQETQYF. CDR3 bases: TGTGCCAGCAGCTCGGGTTTCCAAGAGACCCAGTACTTC. The V and J genes are TRBV7-3 and TRBJ2-5; D is unresolved. The CDR3 loop spans 13 amino acids. Trimming removed 4 bases at V and 1 base at J, with 7 bases between. Germline-derived CDR1 and CDR2 are SGHTA and FQGTGA.

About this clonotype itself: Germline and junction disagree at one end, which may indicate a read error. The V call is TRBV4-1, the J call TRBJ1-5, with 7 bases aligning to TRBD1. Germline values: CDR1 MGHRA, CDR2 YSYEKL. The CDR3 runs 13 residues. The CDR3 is CSSSQGGNQPQHF. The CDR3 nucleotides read TGCTCCAGCAGCCAGGGGGGAAATCAGCCCCAGCATTTT.

This CDR3 reads CASSPYGQETQYF. The CDR3 bases are TGCGCCAGCAGCCCTTACGGACAAGAGACCCAGTACTTC. This chain uses TRBV5-1 with TRBJ2-5; D remains unclear. CDR1 is SGHRS, CDR2 YFSETQ, per germline. Trimming stripped 4 bases from V and 2 bases from J, with 9 bases between. This CDR3 has 13 amino acids.

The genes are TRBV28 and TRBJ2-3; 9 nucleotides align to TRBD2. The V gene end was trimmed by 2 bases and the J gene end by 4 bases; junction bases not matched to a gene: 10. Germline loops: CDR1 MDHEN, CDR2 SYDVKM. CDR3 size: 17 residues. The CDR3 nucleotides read TGTGCCAGCAGTTTACTAGCGGGAAGTGTTGGGGCAGATACGCAGTATTTT. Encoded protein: CASSLLAGSVGADTQYF.

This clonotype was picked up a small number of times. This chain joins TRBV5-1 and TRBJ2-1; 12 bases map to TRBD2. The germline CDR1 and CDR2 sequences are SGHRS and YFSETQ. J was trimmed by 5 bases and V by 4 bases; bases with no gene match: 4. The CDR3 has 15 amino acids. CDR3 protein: CASSPGLAGHNEQFF. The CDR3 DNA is TGCGCCAGCAGCCCCGGACTAGCGGGACACAATGAGCAGTTCTTC.

The DNA of the CDR3 is TGTGCCAGCAGTTCCTCGACAGGGGGCGCTTTGTACGAGCAGTACTTC. This codes for CASSSSTGGALYEQYF. This chain joins TRBV27 and TRBJ2-7; 10 bases match TRBD1. This CDR3 comprises 16 residues. Germline V CDR1 and CDR2: MNHEY, SMNVEV (reference sequence). Trimming removed 4 bases from V and 4 bases from J; junction bases left unmatched: 10.

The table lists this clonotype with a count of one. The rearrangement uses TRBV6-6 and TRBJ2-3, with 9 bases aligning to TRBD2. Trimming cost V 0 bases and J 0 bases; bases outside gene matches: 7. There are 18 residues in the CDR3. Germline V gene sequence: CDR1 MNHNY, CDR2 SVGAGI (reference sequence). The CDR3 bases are TGTGCCAGCAGTTACTCGAAGGGACTAGCTGGGAGCACAGATACGCAGTATTTT. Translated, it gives CASSYSKGLAGSTDTQYF.

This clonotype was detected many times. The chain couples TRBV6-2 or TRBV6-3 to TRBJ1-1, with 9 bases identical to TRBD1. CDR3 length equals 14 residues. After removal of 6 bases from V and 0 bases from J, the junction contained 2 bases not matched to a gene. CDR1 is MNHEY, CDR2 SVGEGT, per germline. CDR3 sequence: CASRTGGLNTEAFF. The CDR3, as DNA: TGTGCCAGCAGAACAGGGGGCTTGAACACTGAAGCTTTCTTT.

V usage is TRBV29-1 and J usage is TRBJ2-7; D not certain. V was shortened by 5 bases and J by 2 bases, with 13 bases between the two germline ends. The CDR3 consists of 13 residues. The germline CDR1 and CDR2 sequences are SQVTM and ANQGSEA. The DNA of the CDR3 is TGCAGCGTTAAAGGGCAGAGCCCCTACGAGCAGTACTTC. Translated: CSVKGQSPYEQYF.

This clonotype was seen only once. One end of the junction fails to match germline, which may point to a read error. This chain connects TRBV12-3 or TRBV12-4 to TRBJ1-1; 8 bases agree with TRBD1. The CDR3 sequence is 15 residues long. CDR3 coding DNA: TGTGCCAGCAGTTCTTTCGAGACAGGGGTCACTGAAGCTCTCTTT. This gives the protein CASSSFETGVTEALF.

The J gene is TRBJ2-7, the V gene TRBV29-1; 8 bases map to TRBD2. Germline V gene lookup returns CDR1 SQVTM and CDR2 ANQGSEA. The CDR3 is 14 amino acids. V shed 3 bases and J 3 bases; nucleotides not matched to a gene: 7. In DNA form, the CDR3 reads TGCAGCGTTGAGGGCAGCGGGGGAAACTACGAGCAGTACTTC. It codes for CSVEGSGGNYEQYF.

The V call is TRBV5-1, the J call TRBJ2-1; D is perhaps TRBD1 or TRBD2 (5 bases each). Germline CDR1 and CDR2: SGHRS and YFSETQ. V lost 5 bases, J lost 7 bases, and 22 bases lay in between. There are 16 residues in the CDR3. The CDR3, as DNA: TGCGCCAGCAGATTATCCGGGACCATCTCAACTAATGAGCAGTTCTTC. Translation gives CASRLSGTISTNEQFF.

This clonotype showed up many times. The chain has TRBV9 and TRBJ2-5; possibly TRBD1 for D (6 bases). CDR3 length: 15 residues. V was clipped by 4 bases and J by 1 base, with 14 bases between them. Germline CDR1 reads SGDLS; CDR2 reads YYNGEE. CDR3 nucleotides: TGTGCCAGCAGCATCAGAGGGGACATCCAAGAGACCCAGTACTTC. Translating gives CASSIRGDIQETQYF.

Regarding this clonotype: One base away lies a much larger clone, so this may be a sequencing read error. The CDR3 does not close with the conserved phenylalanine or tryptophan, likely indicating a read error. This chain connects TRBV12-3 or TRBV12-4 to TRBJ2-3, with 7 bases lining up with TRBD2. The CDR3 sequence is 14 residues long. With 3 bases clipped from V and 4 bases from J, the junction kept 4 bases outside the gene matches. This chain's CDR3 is CASSFTGGADTQYL. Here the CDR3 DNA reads TGTGCCAGCAGTTTCACGGGGGGAGCAGATACGCAGTATCTT.

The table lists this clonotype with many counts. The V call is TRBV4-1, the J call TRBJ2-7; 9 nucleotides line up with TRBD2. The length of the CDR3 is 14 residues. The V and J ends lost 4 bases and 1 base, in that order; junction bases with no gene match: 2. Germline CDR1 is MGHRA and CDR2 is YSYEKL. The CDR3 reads CASSLTSGSYEQYF. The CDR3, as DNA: TGCGCCAGCAGCCTTACTAGCGGGTCCTACGAGCAGTACTTC.

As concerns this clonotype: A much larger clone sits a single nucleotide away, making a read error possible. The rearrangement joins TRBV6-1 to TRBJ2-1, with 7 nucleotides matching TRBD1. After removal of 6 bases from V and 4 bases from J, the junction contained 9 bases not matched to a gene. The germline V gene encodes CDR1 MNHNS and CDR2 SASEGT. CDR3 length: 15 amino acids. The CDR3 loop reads CASRRDSQFYNEQFF. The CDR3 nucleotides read TGTGCCAGCAGGAGGGACAGCCAATTTTACAATGAGCAGTTCTTC.

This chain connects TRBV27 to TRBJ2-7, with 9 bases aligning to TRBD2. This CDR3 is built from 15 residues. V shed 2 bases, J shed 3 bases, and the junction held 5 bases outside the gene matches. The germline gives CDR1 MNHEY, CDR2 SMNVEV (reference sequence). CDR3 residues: CASSLRLAGLYEQYF. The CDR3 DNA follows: TGTGCCAGCAGTTTACGGCTAGCGGGACTCTACGAGCAGTACTTC.

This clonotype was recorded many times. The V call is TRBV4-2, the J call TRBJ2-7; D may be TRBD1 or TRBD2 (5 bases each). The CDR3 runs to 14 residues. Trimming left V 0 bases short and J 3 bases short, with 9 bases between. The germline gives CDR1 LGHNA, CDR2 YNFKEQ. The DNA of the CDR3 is TGTGCCAGCAGCCAAGAACGGGGCTTCTACGAGCAGTACTTC. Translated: CASSQERGFYEQYF.

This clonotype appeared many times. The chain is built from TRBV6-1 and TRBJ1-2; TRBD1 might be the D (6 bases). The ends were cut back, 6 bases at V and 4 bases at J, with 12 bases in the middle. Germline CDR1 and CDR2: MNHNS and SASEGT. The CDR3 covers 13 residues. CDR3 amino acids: CASRTGQTYGYTF. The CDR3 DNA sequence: TGTGCCAGCAGGACCGGACAGACCTATGGCTACACCTTC.

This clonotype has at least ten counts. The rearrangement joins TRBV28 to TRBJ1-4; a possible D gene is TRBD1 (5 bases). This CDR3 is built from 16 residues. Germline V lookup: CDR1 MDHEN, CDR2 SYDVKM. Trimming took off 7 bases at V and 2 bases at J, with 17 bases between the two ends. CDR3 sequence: CASTSEGSLTNEKLFF. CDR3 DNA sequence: TGTGCCAGCACCTCGGAGGGGTCGCTCACTAATGAAAAACTGTTTTTT.

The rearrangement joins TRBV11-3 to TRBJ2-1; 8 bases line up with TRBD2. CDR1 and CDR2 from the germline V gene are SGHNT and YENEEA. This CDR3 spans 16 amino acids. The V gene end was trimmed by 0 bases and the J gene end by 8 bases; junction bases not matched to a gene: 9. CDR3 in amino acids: CASSLDSAGRADEQFF. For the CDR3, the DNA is TGTGCCAGCAGCTTAGATTCCGCCGGGAGGGCTGATGAGCAGTTCTTC.

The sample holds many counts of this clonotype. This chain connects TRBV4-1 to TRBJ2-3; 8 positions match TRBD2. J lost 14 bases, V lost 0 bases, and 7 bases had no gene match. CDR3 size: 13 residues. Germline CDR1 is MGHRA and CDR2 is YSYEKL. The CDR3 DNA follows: TGCGCCAGCAGCCAAGATTGGGGGACTAGTCGGTATTTT. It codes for CASSQDWGTSRYF.